This T cell receptor beta chain is from a study of graft-versus-host responses after intestinal transplantation. Study overall: Every one of the recipients received anti-thymocyte globulin induction and afterwards took tacrolimus and steroids for roughly 3 years.

V lost 2 bases to trimming and J lost 8 bases, with 7 bases between them. The germline CDR1 and CDR2 sequences are SEHNR and FQNEAQ (reference sequence). The CDR3 consists of 12 residues. A remark on this clone: Antigen unknown.

TCRdb's table, derived via immunoSEQ multiplex PCR, lists solely in-frame clones and lacks some. The sample has about 120,000 clones, roughly 96% seen once; the top ten hold around 3%. Findings and caveats of the study: Peak circulating GvH clone levels were associated with early post-transplant HvG declines.

The genes are TRBV7-9 and TRBJ2-1; D remains ambiguous. The sample was unstimulated CD8+ T cells sorted from spleen or lymph node cells, taken before intestinal transplant. The clonotype originates from a human donor who received an intestinal transplant. The CDR3, as DNA: TGTGCCAGCAGCTTATCGACGGATGAGCAGTTCTTC. It specifies CASSLSTDEQFF.